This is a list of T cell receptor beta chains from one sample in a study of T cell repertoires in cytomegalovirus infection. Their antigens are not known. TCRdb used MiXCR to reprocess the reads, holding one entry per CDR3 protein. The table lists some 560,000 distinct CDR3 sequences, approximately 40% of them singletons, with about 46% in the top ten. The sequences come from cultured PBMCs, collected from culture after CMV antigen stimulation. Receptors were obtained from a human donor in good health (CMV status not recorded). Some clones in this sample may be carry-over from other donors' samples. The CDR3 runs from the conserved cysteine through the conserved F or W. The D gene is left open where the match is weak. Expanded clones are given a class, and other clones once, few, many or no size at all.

CDR3 protein: CASSMRVAGTNTGELFF
CDR3 DNA: TGTGCCAGTAGTATGAGGGTGGCGGGGACGAACACCGGGGAGCTGTTTTTT
clone size: -
V gene: TRBV19
CDR3 length: 17
J gene: TRBJ2-2
D gene: -

CDR3 protein: CASSLASGTGGWFF
CDR3 DNA: TGTGCCAGCAGCTTAGCTTCCGGGACAGGGGGCTGGTTCTTC
clone size: few
V gene: TRBV11-2
CDR3 length: 14
J gene: TRBJ2-1
D gene: TRBD1

CDR3 protein: CASSSIRDSAYEQYF
CDR3 DNA: TGTGCCAGCAGTTCGATCCGGGACAGTGCCTACGAGCAGTACTTC
clone size: few
V gene: TRBV12-3/TRBV12-4
CDR3 length: 15
J gene: TRBJ2-7
D gene: TRBD1

CDR3 protein: CASSLASGKLFF
CDR3 DNA: TGTGCCAGCAGCTTAGCCTCGGGAAAACTGTTTTTT
clone size: -
V gene: TRBV7-2
CDR3 length: 12
J gene: TRBJ1-4
D gene: -

CDR3 protein: CASTRTEVNTEAFF
CDR3 DNA: TGTGCCAGTACGAGGACGGAAGTGAACACTGAAGCTTTCTTT
clone size: few
V gene: TRBV19
CDR3 length: 14
J gene: TRBJ1-1
D gene: -

CDR3 protein: CASSPDWDRGHEQFF
CDR3 DNA: TGTGCCAGCAGTCCGGATTGGGACAGGGGGCATGAGCAGTTCTTC
clone size: few
V gene: TRBV6-6
CDR3 length: 15
J gene: TRBJ2-1
D gene: TRBD1

CDR3 protein: CASSLSRGGEQYF
CDR3 DNA: TGTGCCAGCAGTTTATCGAGAGGGGGCGAGCAGTACTTC
clone size: -
V gene: TRBV28
CDR3 length: 13
J gene: TRBJ2-7
D gene: -

CDR3 protein: CASSFAFREPQHF
CDR3 DNA: TGTGCCAGCAGTTTCGCTTTTAGGGAGCCCCAGCATTTT
clone size: -
V gene: TRBV28
CDR3 length: 13
J gene: TRBJ1-5
D gene: -

CDR3 protein: CASSRNNRGSNQPQHF
CDR3 DNA: TGTGCCAGCAGTCGTAATAACAGGGGAAGCAATCAGCCCCAGCATTTT
clone size: -
V gene: TRBV28
CDR3 length: 16
J gene: TRBJ1-5
D gene: TRBD1

CDR3 protein: CASSLREEGPNEQFF
CDR3 DNA: TGTGCCAGCAGCTTGAGGGAAGAGGGCCCGAATGAGCAGTTCTTC
clone size: -
V gene: TRBV5-4
CDR3 length: 15
J gene: TRBJ2-1
D gene: -

CDR3 protein: CASSLTSGGAPYEQYF
CDR3 DNA: TGTGCCAGCAGCTTAACAAGCGGGGGGGCCCCCTACGAGCAGTACTTC
clone size: -
V gene: TRBV7-2
CDR3 length: 16
J gene: TRBJ2-7
D gene: TRBD2

CDR3 protein: CASSINSQGGEQYF
CDR3 DNA: TGTGCCAGCAGTATTAACTCACAGGGGGGCGAGCAGTACTTC
clone size: -
V gene: TRBV7-9
CDR3 length: 14
J gene: TRBJ2-7
D gene: TRBD1

CDR3 protein: CASSEVWELFF
CDR3 DNA: TGTGCCAGCAGTGAAGTCTGGGAGCTGTTTTTT
clone size: -
V gene: TRBV6-1
CDR3 length: 11
J gene: TRBJ2-2
D gene: -

CDR3 protein: CASSLGVGHYGYTF
CDR3 DNA: TGTGCCAGCAGTTTAGGTGTTGGTCACTATGGCTACACCTTC
clone size: many
V gene: TRBV12-3/TRBV12-4
CDR3 length: 14
J gene: TRBJ1-2
D gene: -

CDR3 protein: CASSPGPRKGYTF
CDR3 DNA: TGTGCCAGCAGTCCCGGACCTCGGAAGGGCTACACCTTC
clone size: few
V gene: TRBV6-2/TRBV6-3
CDR3 length: 13
J gene: TRBJ1-2
D gene: -

CDR3 protein: CASSLVGLAGLNEQFF
CDR3 DNA: TGTGCCAGCAGCTTAGTGGGGCTAGCGGGGCTCAATGAGCAGTTCTTC
clone size: few
V gene: TRBV11-2
CDR3 length: 16
J gene: TRBJ2-1
D gene: TRBD2

CDR3 protein: CSADRGGILGGYTF
CDR3 DNA: TGCAGTGCGGATAGAGGCGGGATCCTTGGGGGCTACACCTTC
clone size: -
V gene: TRBV20-1
CDR3 length: 14
J gene: TRBJ1-2
D gene: -

CDR3 protein: CASSSVAGGGNEQFF
CDR3 DNA: TGTGCCAGCAGCTCAGTAGCGGGAGGTGGTAATGAGCAGTTCTTC
clone size: few
V gene: TRBV7-6
CDR3 length: 15
J gene: TRBJ2-1
D gene: TRBD2

CDR3 protein: CASSSARGVLRAEKLFF
CDR3 DNA: TGTGCCAGCAGCTCAGCCCGAGGGGTTTTGAGGGCTGAAAAACTGTTTTTT
clone size: -
V gene: TRBV7-9
CDR3 length: 17
J gene: TRBJ1-4
D gene: -

CDR3 protein: CASSGQALKVSPLHF
CDR3 DNA: TGTGCCAGCAGTGGACAGGCCCTAAAGGTTTCACCCCTCCACTTT
clone size: few
V gene: TRBV6-1
CDR3 length: 15
J gene: TRBJ1-6
D gene: -

CDR3 protein: CASSAVGPWDRYTF
CDR3 DNA: TGTGCCAGCAGTGCCGTTGGCCCCTGGGATCGCTACACCTTC
clone size: -
V gene: TRBV12-3/TRBV12-4
CDR3 length: 14
J gene: TRBJ1-2
D gene: -

CDR3 protein: CASSLTGGSGEAFF
CDR3 DNA: TGTGCCAGCAGCCTTACGGGGGGATCGGGTGAAGCTTTCTTT
clone size: many
V gene: TRBV7-2
CDR3 length: 14
J gene: TRBJ1-1
D gene: -

CDR3 protein: CASSLYRGGGSNQPQHF
CDR3 DNA: TGTGCCAGCAGTTTATACCGGGGGGGGGGGAGCAATCAGCCCCAGCATTTT
clone size: few
V gene: TRBV28
CDR3 length: 17
J gene: TRBJ1-5
D gene: -

CDR3 protein: CASSSPQIRPEQYF
CDR3 DNA: TGTGCCAGCAGCTCCCCCCAGATCCGACCCGAGCAGTACTTC
clone size: -
V gene: TRBV7-2
CDR3 length: 14
J gene: TRBJ2-7
D gene: -

CDR3 protein: CASSLARQGIGNEQFF
CDR3 DNA: TGTGCCAGCAGCTTAGCGCGGCAGGGGATTGGGAATGAGCAGTTCTTC
clone size: -
V gene: TRBV7-8
CDR3 length: 16
J gene: TRBJ2-1
D gene: -

CDR3 protein: CASSTYEGTAAQYF
CDR3 DNA: TGTGCCAGCAGCACCTACGAGGGTACTGCAGCCCAGTACTTC
clone size: -
V gene: TRBV7-2
CDR3 length: 14
J gene: TRBJ2-5
D gene: -

CDR3 protein: CASSLTESYGYTF
CDR3 DNA: TGTGCCAGCAGTTTAACAGAGAGCTATGGCTACACCTTC
clone size: -
V gene: TRBV28
CDR3 length: 13
J gene: TRBJ1-2
D gene: -

CDR3 protein: CATQAGQNQETQYF
CDR3 DNA: TGTGCCACCCAAGCAGGGCAGAACCAAGAGACCCAGTACTTC
clone size: -
V gene: TRBV15
CDR3 length: 14
J gene: TRBJ2-5
D gene: -

CDR3 protein: CASSLAGGTSLDNEQFF
CDR3 DNA: TGTGCCAGCAGCTTAGCTGGGGGGACTAGCCTCGACAATGAGCAGTTCTTC
clone size: many
V gene: TRBV7-2
CDR3 length: 17
J gene: TRBJ2-1
D gene: TRBD2

CDR3 protein: CASSFTSGRPTDTQYF
CDR3 DNA: TGTGCCAGCAGCTTCACTAGCGGGAGACCAACAGATACGCAGTATTTT
clone size: many
V gene: TRBV7-2
CDR3 length: 16
J gene: TRBJ2-3
D gene: TRBD2

CDR3 protein: CASSQSHPRGDTEAFF
CDR3 DNA: TGCGCCAGCAGCCAATCTCACCCTCGGGGGGACACTGAAGCTTTCTTT
clone size: -
V gene: TRBV4-3
CDR3 length: 16
J gene: TRBJ1-1
D gene: -

CDR3 protein: CASSRGRSSYSPLHF
CDR3 DNA: TGTGCCAGCAGCCGAGGGCGCAGTTCTTATTCACCCCTCCACTTT
clone size: -
V gene: TRBV14
CDR3 length: 15
J gene: TRBJ1-6
D gene: -

CDR3 protein: CASSLEERGAGYNEQFF
CDR3 DNA: TGCGCCAGCAGCTTGGAGGAGCGGGGGGCGGGCTACAATGAGCAGTTCTTC
clone size: -
V gene: TRBV5-1
CDR3 length: 17
J gene: TRBJ2-1
D gene: TRBD2

CDR3 protein: CSAGPGLAGTSAYNEQFF
CDR3 DNA: TGCAGTGCCGGACCTGGGCTAGCGGGCACGTCGGCTTACAATGAGCAGTTCTTC
clone size: few
V gene: TRBV20-1
CDR3 length: 18
J gene: TRBJ2-1
D gene: TRBD2

CDR3 protein: CASSLGQGGGYEQFF
CDR3 DNA: TGTGCCAGCAGCTTGGGACAGGGTGGCGGGTATGAGCAGTTCTTC
clone size: few
V gene: TRBV7-9
CDR3 length: 15
J gene: TRBJ2-1
D gene: TRBD1

CDR3 protein: CASTRGGGDRYMPQHF
CDR3 DNA: TGTGCCAGCACTAGAGGGGGAGGGGACAGGTACATGCCCCAGCATTTT
clone size: few
V gene: TRBV7-2
CDR3 length: 16
J gene: TRBJ1-5
D gene: TRBD1

CDR3 protein: CASSLWVLDTEAFF
CDR3 DNA: TGTGCCAGCAGTTTATGGGTGTTGGACACTGAAGCTTTCTTT
clone size: few
V gene: TRBV12-3/TRBV12-4
CDR3 length: 14
J gene: TRBJ1-1
D gene: -

CDR3 protein: CASSGTSGWSEQYF
CDR3 DNA: TGTGCCAGCAGCGGAACTAGCGGGTGGAGCGAGCAGTACTTC
clone size: -
V gene: TRBV7-4
CDR3 length: 14
J gene: TRBJ2-7
D gene: TRBD2

CDR3 protein: CASSIGLRRSGSLNEQFF
CDR3 DNA: TGTGCCAGTAGTATTGGGTTACGTCGGAGCGGGAGCCTAAATGAGCAGTTCTTC
clone size: -
V gene: TRBV19
CDR3 length: 18
J gene: TRBJ2-1
D gene: TRBD2

CDR3 protein: CSAFEGGDTEAFF
CDR3 DNA: TGCAGTGCTTTCGAGGGGGGAGACACTGAAGCTTTCTTT
clone size: -
V gene: TRBV20-1
CDR3 length: 13
J gene: TRBJ1-1
D gene: -

CDR3 protein: CASSLRGTEQYF
CDR3 DNA: TGTGCCAGCAGTTTGCGGGGGACCGAGCAGTACTTC
clone size: few
V gene: TRBV28
CDR3 length: 12
J gene: TRBJ2-7
D gene: TRBD2

CDR3 protein: CASRGPLSYEQYF
CDR3 DNA: TGTGCCAGCCGAGGACCACTCTCCTACGAGCAGTACTTC
clone size: -
V gene: TRBV3-1
CDR3 length: 13
J gene: TRBJ2-7
D gene: -

CDR3 protein: CASSQAPATNEKLFF
CDR3 DNA: TGCGCCAGCAGCCAAGCACCAGCGACGAATGAAAAACTGTTTTTT
clone size: -
V gene: TRBV4-1
CDR3 length: 15
J gene: TRBJ1-4
D gene: -

CDR3 protein: CASLLLTSGNEQFF
CDR3 DNA: TGTGCCAGCTTACTCCTGACTAGCGGCAATGAGCAGTTCTTC
clone size: few
V gene: TRBV2
CDR3 length: 14
J gene: TRBJ2-1
D gene: TRBD2

CDR3 protein: CAISEAGSGGHYGYTF
CDR3 DNA: TGTGCCATCAGTGAGGCTGGGTCAGGAGGCCACTATGGCTACACCTTC
clone size: once
V gene: TRBV10-3
CDR3 length: 16
J gene: TRBJ1-2
D gene: -

CDR3 protein: CASSLGPGASNQPQHF
CDR3 DNA: TGTGCCAGCAGCTTAGGGCCAGGGGCGAGCAATCAGCCCCAGCATTTT
clone size: few
V gene: TRBV7-2
CDR3 length: 16
J gene: TRBJ1-5
D gene: -

CDR3 protein: CASSLVYSAERQYF
CDR3 DNA: TGTGCCAGCAGCTTAGTCTATTCCGCCGAACGGCAGTACTTC
clone size: -
V gene: TRBV7-2
CDR3 length: 14
J gene: TRBJ2-7
D gene: -

CDR3 protein: CASSFRLAEETQYF
CDR3 DNA: TGTGCCAGCAGTTTTCGTCTAGCTGAGGAGACCCAGTACTTC
clone size: many
V gene: TRBV7-2
CDR3 length: 14
J gene: TRBJ2-5
D gene: -

CDR3 protein: CASSLGRAGETQYF
CDR3 DNA: TGTGCCAGCAGCTTAGGTAGGGCAGGAGAGACCCAGTACTTC
clone size: -
V gene: TRBV7-2
CDR3 length: 14
J gene: TRBJ2-5
D gene: -

CDR3 protein: CASSLLAPTGEQYF
CDR3 DNA: TGTGCCAGCAGTCTCCTGGCTCCTACTGGGGAGCAGTACTTC
clone size: few
V gene: TRBV6-1
CDR3 length: 14
J gene: TRBJ2-7
D gene: -

CDR3 protein: CASSQRQTSEKLFF
CDR3 DNA: TGTGCCAGCAGCCAGCGACAGACTTCTGAAAAACTGTTTTTT
clone size: -
V gene: TRBV7-9
CDR3 length: 14
J gene: TRBJ1-4
D gene: -

CDR3 protein: CASSLEKGPFVPGELFF
CDR3 DNA: TGTGCCAGCAGCTTGGAAAAGGGTCCTTTTGTCCCCGGGGAGCTGTTTTTT
clone size: -
V gene: TRBV5-6
CDR3 length: 17
J gene: TRBJ2-2
D gene: -

CDR3 protein: CASSLVAGVGETQYF
CDR3 DNA: TGTGCCAGCAGCTTGGTAGCGGGAGTTGGAGAGACCCAGTACTTC
clone size: few
V gene: TRBV5-6
CDR3 length: 15
J gene: TRBJ2-5
D gene: TRBD2

CDR3 protein: CSARPYTGESYTF
CDR3 DNA: TGCAGTGCTCGACCATATACAGGGGAGAGCTACACCTTC
clone size: -
V gene: TRBV20-1
CDR3 length: 13
J gene: TRBJ1-2
D gene: TRBD1

CDR3 protein: CASSETGADTQYF
CDR3 DNA: TGTGCCAGCAGTGAAACGGGGGCGGATACGCAGTATTTT
clone size: -
V gene: TRBV2
CDR3 length: 13
J gene: TRBJ2-3
D gene: -